The T cell receptor (beta chain) under discussion was sequenced for a study of T cell changes during pregnancy in multiple sclerosis. The ends lost 5 bases at V and 2 bases at J; junction bases unmatched: 8. The germline V gene has CDR1 SSHAT and CDR2 FNYEAQ (reference sequence). This CDR3 is 15 amino acids long. Sequenced by immunoSEQ multiplex PCR; TCRdb stores in-frame clones only, minus some. The sample holds tens of thousands of clones, 90% to 95% seen once. The chain joins TRBV7-7 to TRBJ2-7, with TRBD1 matching 8 bases. The material was CD8+ T cells from peripheral blood mononuclear cells, obtained in the second trimester of pregnancy. The TCR sequence derives from a female donor with multiple sclerosis, enrolled in a pregnancy study. For the CDR3, the DNA is TGTGCCAGCAGCCACCGCCGGGACAGGACCTACGAGCAGTACTTC. It encodes CASSHRRDRTYEQYF.